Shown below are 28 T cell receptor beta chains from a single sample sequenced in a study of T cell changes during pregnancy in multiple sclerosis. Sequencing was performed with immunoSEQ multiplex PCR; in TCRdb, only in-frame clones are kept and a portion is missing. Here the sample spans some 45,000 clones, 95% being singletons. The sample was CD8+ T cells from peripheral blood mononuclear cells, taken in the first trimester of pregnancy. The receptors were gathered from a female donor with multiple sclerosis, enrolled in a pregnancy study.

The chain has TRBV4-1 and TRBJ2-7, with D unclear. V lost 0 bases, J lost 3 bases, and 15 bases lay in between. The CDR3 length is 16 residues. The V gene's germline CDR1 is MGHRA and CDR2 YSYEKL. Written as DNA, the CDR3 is TGCGCCAGCAGCCAAGATCAGGTCGAGAACCACTACGAGCAGTACTTC. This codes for CASSQDQVENHYEQYF.

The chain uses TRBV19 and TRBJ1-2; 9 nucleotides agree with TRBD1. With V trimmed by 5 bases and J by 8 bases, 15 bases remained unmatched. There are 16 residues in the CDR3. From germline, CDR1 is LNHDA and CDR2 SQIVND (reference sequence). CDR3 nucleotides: TGTGCCAGTAGTGACCGGGACAGGGTCCCCTGGAGGGGCTACACCTTC. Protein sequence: CASSDRDRVPWRGYTF.

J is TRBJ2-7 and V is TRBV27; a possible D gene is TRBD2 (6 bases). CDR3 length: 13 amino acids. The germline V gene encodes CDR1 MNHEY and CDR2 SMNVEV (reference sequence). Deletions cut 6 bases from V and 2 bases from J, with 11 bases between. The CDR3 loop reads CASRPSAAYEQYF. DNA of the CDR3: TGTGCCAGCAGACCTAGCGCCGCCTACGAGCAGTACTTC.

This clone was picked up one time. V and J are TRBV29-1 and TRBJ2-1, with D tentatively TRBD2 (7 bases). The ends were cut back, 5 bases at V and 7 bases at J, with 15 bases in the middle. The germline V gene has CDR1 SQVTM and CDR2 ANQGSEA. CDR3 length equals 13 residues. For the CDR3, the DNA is TGCAGCGTTTATGGGAGGGGGGGGAATGAGCAGTTCTTC. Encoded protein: CSVYGRGGNEQFF.

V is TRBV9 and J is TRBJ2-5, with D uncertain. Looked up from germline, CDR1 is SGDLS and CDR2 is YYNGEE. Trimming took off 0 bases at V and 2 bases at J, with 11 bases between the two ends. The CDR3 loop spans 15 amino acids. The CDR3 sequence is CASSVAFGVQETQYF. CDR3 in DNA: TGTGCCAGCAGCGTAGCTTTCGGAGTACAAGAGACCCAGTACTTC. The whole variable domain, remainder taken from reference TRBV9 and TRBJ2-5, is DSGVTQTPKHLITATGQRVTLRCSPRSGDLSVYWYQQSLDQGLQFLIQYYNGEERAKGNILERFSAQQFPDLHSELNLSSLELGDSALYFCASSVAFGVQETQYFGPGTRLLVL.

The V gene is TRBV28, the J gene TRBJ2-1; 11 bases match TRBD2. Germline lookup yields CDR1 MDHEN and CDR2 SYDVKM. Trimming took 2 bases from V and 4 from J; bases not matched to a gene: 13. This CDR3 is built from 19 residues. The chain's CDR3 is CASSLPHPTSGIPYNEQFF. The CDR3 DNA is TGTGCCAGCAGTTTACCCCATCCGACTAGCGGGATCCCTTACAATGAGCAGTTCTTC.

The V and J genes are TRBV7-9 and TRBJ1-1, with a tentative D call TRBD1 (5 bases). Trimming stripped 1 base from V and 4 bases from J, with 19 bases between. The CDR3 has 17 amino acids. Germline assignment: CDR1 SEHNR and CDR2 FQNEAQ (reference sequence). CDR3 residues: CASSLGGGGRAGTEAFF. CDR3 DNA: TGTGCCAGCAGCTTAGGAGGCGGGGGGAGGGCGGGCACTGAAGCTTTCTTT.

The CDR3 DNA follows: TGTGCCAGCAGCTTTGACGGGTACGATCGTTCAAACGAGCAGTACTTC. Translating gives CASSFDGYDRSNEQYF. The rearrangement joins TRBV5-6 to TRBJ2-7; no reliable D call. V was shortened by 2 bases and J by 5 bases, with 20 bases between the two germline ends. This CDR3 comprises 16 residues. In germline, CDR1 is SGHDT, CDR2 YYEEEE.

The CDR3 loop is CASSQGGLYEQYF. CDR3 DNA sequence: TGTGCCAGTAGTCAGGGGGGACTCTACGAGCAGTACTTC. V usage is TRBV19 and J usage is TRBJ2-7, with D perhaps TRBD1 (7 bases). The CDR3 extends over 13 amino acids. Trimming shortened V by 5 bases and J by 3 bases, and 11 bases separated the two germline ends. Germline V lookup: CDR1 LNHDA, CDR2 SQIVND (reference sequence). Filled out from reference TRBV19 and TRBJ2-7, the complete variable domain reads DGGITQSPKYLFRKEGQNVTLSCEQNLNHDAMYWYRQDPGQGLRLIYYSQIVNDFQKGDIAEGYSVSREKKESFPLTVTSAQKNPTAFYLCASSQGGLYEQYFGPGTRLTVT.

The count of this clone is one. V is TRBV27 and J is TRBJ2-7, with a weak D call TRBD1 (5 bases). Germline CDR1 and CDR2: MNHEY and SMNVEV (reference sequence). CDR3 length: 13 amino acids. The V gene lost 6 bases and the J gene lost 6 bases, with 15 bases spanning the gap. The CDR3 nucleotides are TGTGCCAGCAGCCTAAGGGGCAGGGCCGAGCAGTACTTC. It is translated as CASSLRGRAEQYF.

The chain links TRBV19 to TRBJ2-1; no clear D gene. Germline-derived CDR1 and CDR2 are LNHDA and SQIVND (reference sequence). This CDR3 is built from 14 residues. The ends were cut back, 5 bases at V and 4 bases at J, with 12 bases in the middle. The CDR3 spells CASSPTTTYNEQFF. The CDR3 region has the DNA TGTGCCAGTAGTCCGACGACAACGTACAATGAGCAGTTCTTC.

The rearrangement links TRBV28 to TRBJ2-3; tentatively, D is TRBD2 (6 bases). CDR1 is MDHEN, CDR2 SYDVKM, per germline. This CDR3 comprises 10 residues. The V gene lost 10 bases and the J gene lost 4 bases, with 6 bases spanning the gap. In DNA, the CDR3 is TGTGCCACGGGAGCAGATACGCAGTATTTT. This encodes CATGADTQYF.

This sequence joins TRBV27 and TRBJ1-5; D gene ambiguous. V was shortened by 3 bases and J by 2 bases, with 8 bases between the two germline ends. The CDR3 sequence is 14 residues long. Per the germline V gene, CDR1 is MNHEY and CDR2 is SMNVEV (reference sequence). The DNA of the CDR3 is TGTGCCAGCAGTTTGGCGGCAGGCAATCAGCCCCAGCATTTT. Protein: CASSLAAGNQPQHF.

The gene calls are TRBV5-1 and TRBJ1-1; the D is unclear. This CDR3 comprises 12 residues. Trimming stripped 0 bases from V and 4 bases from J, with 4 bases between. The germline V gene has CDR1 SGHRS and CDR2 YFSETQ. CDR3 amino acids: CASSLVSTEAFF. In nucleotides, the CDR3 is TGCGCCAGCAGCTTGGTATCCACTGAAGCTTTCTTT.

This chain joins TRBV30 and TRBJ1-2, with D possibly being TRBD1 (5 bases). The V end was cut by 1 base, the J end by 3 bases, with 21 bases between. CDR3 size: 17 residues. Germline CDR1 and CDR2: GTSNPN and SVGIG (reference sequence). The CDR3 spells CAWSGSGWRGIDYGYTF. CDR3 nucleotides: TGTGCCTGGAGTGGTAGTGGTTGGAGGGGCATCGACTATGGCTACACCTTC.

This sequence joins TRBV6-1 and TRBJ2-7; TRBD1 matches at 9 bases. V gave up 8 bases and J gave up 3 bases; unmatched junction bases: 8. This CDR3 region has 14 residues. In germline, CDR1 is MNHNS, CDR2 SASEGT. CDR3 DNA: TGTGCCAGCCACCCGGGACAGGGTATCTACGAGCAGTACTTC. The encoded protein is CASHPGQGIYEQYF.

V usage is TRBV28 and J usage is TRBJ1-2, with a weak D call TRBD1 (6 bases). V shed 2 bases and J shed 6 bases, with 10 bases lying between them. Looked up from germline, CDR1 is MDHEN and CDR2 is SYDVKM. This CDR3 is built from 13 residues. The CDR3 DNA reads TGTGCCAGCAGTTTAGTGTCAGGGGATGGCTACACCTTC. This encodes CASSLVSGDGYTF.

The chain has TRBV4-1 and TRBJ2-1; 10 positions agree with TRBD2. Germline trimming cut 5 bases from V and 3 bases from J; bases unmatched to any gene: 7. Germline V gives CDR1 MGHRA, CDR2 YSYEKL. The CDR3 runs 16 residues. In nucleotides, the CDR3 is TGCGCCAGCAGCTCTCTATCTAGCGGGGGCTACAATGAGCAGTTCTTC. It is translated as CASSSLSSGGYNEQFF.

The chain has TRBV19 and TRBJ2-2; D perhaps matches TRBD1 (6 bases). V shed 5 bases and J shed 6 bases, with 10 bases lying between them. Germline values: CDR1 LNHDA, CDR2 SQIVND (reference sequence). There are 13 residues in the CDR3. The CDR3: CASSGEGAGELFF. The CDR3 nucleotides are TGTGCCAGTAGTGGTGAGGGGGCCGGGGAGCTGTTTTTT. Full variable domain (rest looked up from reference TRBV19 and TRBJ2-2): DGGITQSPKYLFRKEGQNVTLSCEQNLNHDAMYWYRQDPGQGLRLIYYSQIVNDFQKGDIAEGYSVSREKKESFPLTVTSAQKNPTAFYLCASSGEGAGELFFGEGSRLTVL.

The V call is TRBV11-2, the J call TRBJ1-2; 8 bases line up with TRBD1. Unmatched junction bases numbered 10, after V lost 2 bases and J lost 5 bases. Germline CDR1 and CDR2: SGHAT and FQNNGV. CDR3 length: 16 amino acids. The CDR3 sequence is CASSLSTGDIWYGYTF. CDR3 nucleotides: TGTGCCAGCAGCTTATCGACAGGGGATATTTGGTATGGCTACACCTTC. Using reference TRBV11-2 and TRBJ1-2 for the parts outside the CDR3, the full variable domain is EAGVAQSPRYKIIEKRQSVAFWCNPISGHATLYWYQQILGQGPKLLIQFQNNGVVDDSQLPKDRFSAERLKGVDSTLKIQPAKLEDSAVYLCASSLSTGDIWYGYTFGSGTRLTVV.

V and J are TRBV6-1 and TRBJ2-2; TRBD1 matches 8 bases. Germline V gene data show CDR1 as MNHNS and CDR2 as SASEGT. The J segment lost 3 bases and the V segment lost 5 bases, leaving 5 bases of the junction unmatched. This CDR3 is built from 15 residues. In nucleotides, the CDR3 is TGTGCCAGCAGTTCCCGGGACAGGTACACCGGGGAGCTGTTTTTT. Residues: CASSSRDRYTGELFF.

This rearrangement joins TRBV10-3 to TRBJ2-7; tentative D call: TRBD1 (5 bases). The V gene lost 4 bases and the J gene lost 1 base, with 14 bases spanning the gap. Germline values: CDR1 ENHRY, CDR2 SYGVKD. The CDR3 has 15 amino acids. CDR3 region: CAISGFRVLSYEQYF. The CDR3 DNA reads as TGTGCCATCAGTGGGTTCAGGGTACTATCCTACGAGCAGTACTTC.

DNA of the CDR3: TGTGCCAGCAGCTTTAGTGATTACAATGAGCAGTTCTTC. Translated: CASSFSDYNEQFF. The chain links TRBV7-2 to TRBJ2-1; D is uncertain. The germline V gene has CDR1 SGHTA and CDR2 FQGNSA. This CDR3 has 13 residues. Trimming left V 3 bases short and J 4 bases short, with 7 bases between.

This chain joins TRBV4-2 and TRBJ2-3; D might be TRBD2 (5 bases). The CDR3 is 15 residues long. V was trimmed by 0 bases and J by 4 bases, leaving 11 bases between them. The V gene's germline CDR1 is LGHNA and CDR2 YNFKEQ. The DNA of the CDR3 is TGTGCCAGCAGCCAAGAAGGGAGATCGGCAGATACGCAGTATTTT. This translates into CASSQEGRSADTQYF.

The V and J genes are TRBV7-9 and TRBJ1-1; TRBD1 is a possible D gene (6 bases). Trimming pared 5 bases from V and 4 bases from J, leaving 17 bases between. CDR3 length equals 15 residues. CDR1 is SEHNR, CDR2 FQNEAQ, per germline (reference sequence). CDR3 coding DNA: TGTGCCAGCAGCCCCCAGGGGAGCTCGGGCACTGAAGCTTTCTTT. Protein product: CASSPQGSSGTEAFF. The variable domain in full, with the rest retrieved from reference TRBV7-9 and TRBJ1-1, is DTGVSQNPRHKITKRGQNVTFRCDPISEHNRLYWYRQTLGQGPEFLTYFQNEAQLEKSRLLSDRFSAERPKGSFSTLEIQRTEQGDSAMYLCASSPQGSSGTEAFFGQGTRLTVV.

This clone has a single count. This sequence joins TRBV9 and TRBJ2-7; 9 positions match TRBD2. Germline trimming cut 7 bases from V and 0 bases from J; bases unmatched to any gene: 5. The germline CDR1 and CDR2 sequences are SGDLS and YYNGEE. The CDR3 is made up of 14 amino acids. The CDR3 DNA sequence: TGTGCCAGCGCGCGGGAGGGAGACTCCTACGAGCAGTACTTC. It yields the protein CASAREGDSYEQYF.

In DNA, the CDR3 is TGTGCCAGCAGTTTATCGGTCAACAGGGCACGGGGTGGCTACACCTTC. This gives the protein CASSLSVNRARGGYTF. The chain uses TRBV27 and TRBJ1-2, with D possibly TRBD1 on 6 matching bases. V was cut by 0 bases and J by 7 bases, with 18 bases left in between. This CDR3 is built from 16 residues. CDR1 and CDR2 (germline): MNHEY, SMNVEV (reference sequence).

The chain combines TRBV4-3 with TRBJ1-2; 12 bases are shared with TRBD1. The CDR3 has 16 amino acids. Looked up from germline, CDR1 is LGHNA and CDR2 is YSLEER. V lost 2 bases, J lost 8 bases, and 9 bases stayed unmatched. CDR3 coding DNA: TGCGCCAGCAGCCAACAATACGGGACAGGGGGCAAAGGCTACACCTTC. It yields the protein CASSQQYGTGGKGYTF.